A single sample is the source of the 2 T cell receptor beta chains below, sequenced in a study of cytomegalovirus exposure and HLA in healthy donors. The PCR contained 60 Vbeta and 13 Jbeta primers. The protocol was immunoSEQ multiplex PCR, while the TCRdb copy is restricted to in-frame clones and leaves out a portion. The table lists about 130,000 clones. The sequenced sample consisted of PBMCs. These receptors were obtained from a woman aged 35 to 49 in good health and CMV-seronegative.

This chain links TRBV5-5 with TRBJ2-7; a weak D match, TRBD2 (6 bases). V was cut by 4 bases and J by 4 bases, with 15 bases left in between. Germline V CDR1 and CDR2: SGHKS, YYEKEE (reference sequence). The CDR3 contains 14 residues. The chain's CDR3 is CASSRDSYAYEQYF. The CDR3 DNA follows: TGTGCCAGCAGCCGGGACTCTTACGCTTACGAGCAGTACTTC.

This sequence joins TRBV10-3 and TRBJ2-1, with D uncertain. Germline loops: CDR1 ENHRY, CDR2 SYGVKD. The CDR3 sequence is 16 residues long. V was cut by 0 bases and J by 6 bases, with 15 bases left in between. The CDR3 nucleotides are TGTGCCATCAGTGAGTCTGGCGGAAGCTTGACCAATGAGCAGTTCTTC. Translating it yields CAISESGGSLTNEQFF.